This TCR beta chain was sequenced in a study of radiotherapy plus CTLA-4 blockade in lung cancer. Overall study context: Overall, 18% of patients showed an objective response, while roughly 28% attained disease control. General study results and limits: Some TCR clones had been derived from tumors. These clones expanded in peripheral blood after radiotherapy plus ipilimumab. The best prediction of response reportedly came from early blood T cell clone dynamics, with interferon-beta.

As to this clone: Its target is unknown.

Some clones are missing from TCRdb's copy, which holds only in-frame ones; the method was immunoSEQ multiplex PCR. The top ten hold around 7% of the sample, which has approximately 72,000 clones, about 80% seen once. V was trimmed by 5 bases and J by 5 bases, leaving 10 bases between them. The CDR3 contains 13 residues. Germline V lookup: CDR1 SEHNR, CDR2 FQNEAQ (reference sequence). CTLA-4 blockade with ipilimumab, together with focal radiation, was given to patients with chemo-refractory metastatic non-small-cell lung cancer. The receptor's source is a human donor with non-small cell lung cancer who had a complete response to radiotherapy plus ipilimumab. The starting material was peripheral blood, obtained from a patient treated with radiotherapy plus ipilimumab. The chain uses TRBV7-9 and TRBJ2-1; D may be TRBD1 (5 bases). The CDR3 bases are TGTGCCAGCAGCCAATTGACAGACAATGAGCAGTTCTTC. Residues: CASSQLTDNEQFF.